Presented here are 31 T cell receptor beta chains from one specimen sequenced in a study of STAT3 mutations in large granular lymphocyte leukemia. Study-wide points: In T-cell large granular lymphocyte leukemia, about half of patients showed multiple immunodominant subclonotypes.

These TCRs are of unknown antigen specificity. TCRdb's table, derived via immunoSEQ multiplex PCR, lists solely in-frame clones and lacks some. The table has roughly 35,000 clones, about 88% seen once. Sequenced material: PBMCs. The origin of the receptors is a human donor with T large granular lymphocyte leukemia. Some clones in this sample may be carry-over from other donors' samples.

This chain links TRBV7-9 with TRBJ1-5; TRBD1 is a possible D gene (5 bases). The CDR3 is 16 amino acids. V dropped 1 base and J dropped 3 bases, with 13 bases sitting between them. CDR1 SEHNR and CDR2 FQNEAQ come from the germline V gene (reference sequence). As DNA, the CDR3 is TGTGCCAGCAGCTTAGGGGCGGGGGGGGACAATCAGCCCCAGCATTTT. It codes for CASSLGAGGDNQPQHF.

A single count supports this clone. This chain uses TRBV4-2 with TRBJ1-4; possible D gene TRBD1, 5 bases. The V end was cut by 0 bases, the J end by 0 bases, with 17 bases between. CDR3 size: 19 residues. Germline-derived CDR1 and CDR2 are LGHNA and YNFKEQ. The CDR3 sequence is CASSQDRGGTPATNEKLFF. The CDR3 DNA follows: TGTGCCAGCAGCCAAGATCGTGGAGGGACCCCTGCAACTAATGAAAAACTGTTTTTT.

CDR3 sequence: CASSTGLSGNTIYF. In DNA, the CDR3 is TGCGCCAGCAGCACGGGGCTCTCTGGAAACACCATATATTTT. The chain combines TRBV5-1 with TRBJ1-3; D is perhaps TRBD1 (5 bases). The CDR3 runs to 14 residues. V was clipped by 4 bases and J by 0 bases, with 8 bases between them. The V gene's germline CDR1 is SGHRS and CDR2 YFSETQ.

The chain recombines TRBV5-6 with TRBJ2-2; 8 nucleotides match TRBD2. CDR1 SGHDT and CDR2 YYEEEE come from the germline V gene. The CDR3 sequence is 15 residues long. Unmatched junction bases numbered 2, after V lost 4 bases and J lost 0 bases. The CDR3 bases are TGTGCCAGCAGCGCGGGGGGTGCGAACACCGGGGAGCTGTTTTTT. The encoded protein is CASSAGGANTGELFF.

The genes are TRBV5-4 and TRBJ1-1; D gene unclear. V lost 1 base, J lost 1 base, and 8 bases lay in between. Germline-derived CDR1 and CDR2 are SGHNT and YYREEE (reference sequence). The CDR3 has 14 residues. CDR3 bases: TGTGCCAGCAGCTTGCCACAGAGGAACACTGAAGCTTTCTTT. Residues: CASSLPQRNTEAFF.

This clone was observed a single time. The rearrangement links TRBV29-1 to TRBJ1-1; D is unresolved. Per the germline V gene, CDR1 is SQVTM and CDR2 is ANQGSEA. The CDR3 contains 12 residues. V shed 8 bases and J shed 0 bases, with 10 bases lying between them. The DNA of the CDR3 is TGCAGCTGCTTACTCATGAACACTGAAGCTTTCTTT. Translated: CSCLLMNTEAFF.

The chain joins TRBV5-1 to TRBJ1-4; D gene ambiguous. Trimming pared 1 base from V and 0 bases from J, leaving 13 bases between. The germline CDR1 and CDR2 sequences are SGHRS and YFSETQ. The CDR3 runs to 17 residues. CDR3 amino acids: CASSLRPRGATNEKLFF. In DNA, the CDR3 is TGCGCCAGCAGCTTGAGACCCCGTGGTGCAACTAATGAAAAACTGTTTTTT.

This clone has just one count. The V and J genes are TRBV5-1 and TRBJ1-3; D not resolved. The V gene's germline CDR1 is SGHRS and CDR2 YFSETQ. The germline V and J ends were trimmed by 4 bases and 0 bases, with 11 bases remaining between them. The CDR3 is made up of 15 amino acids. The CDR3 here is CASSVPRPSGNTIYF. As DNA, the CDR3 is TGCGCCAGCAGCGTGCCCCGACCCTCTGGAAACACCATATATTTT.

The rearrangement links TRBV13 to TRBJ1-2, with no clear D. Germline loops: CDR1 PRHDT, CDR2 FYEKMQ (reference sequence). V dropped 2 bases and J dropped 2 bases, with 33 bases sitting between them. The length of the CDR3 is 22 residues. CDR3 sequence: CASSLSGLGSRFEGSPNYGYTF. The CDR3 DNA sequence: TGTGCCAGCAGCTTAAGTGGGCTGGGATCCCGATTCGAAGGGTCTCCGAACTATGGCTACACCTTC.

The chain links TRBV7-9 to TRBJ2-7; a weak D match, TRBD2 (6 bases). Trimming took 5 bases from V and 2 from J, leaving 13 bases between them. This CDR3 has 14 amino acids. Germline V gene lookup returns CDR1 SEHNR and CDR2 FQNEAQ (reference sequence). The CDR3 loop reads CASSRDLLPYEQYF. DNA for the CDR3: TGTGCCAGCAGCCGGGACTTACTGCCCTACGAGCAGTACTTC.

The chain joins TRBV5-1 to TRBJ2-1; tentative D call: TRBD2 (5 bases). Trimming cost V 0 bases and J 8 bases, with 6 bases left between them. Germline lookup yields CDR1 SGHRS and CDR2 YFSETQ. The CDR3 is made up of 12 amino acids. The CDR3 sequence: CASSLAGDEQFF. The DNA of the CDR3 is TGCGCCAGCAGCTTGGCCGGGGATGAGCAGTTCTTC.

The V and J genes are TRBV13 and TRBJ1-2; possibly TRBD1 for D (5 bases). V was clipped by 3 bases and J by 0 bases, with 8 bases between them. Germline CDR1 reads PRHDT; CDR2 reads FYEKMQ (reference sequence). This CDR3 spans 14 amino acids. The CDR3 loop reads CASSLGLTNYGYTF. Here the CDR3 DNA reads TGTGCCAGCAGCTTGGGGCTCACTAACTATGGCTACACCTTC. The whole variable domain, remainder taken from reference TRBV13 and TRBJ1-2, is AAGVIQSPRHLIKEKRETATLKCYPIPRHDTVYWYQQGPGQDPQFLISFYEKMQSDKGSIPDRFSAQQFSDYHSELNMSSLELGDSALYFCASSLGLTNYGYTFGSGTRLTVV.

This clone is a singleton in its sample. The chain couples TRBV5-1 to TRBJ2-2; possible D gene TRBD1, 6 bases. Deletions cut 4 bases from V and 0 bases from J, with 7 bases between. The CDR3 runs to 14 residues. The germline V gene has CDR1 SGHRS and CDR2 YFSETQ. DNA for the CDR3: TGCGCCAGCAGCGGGACACCGAACACCGGGGAGCTGTTTTTT. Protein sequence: CASSGTPNTGELFF.

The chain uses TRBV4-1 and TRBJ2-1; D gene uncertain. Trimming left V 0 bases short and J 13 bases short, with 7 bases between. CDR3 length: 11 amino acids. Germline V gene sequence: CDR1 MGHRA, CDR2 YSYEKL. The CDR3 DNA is TGCGCCAGCAGCCAAGATAGGTCCCAGTTCTTC. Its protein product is CASSQDRSQFF.

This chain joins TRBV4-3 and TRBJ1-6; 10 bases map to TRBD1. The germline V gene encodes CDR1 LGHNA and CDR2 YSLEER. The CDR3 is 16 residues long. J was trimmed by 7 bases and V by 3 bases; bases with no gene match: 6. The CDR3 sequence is CASSQIPGQGNSPLHF. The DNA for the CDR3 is TGCGCCAGCAGCCAGATACCGGGACAGGGGAATTCACCCCTCCACTTT.

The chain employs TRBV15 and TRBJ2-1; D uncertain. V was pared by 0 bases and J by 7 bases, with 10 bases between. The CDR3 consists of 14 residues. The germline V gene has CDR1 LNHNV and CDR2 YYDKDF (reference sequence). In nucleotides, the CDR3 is TGTGCCACCAGCAGAGAGGGCGAGATAAATGAGCAGTTCTTC. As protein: CATSREGEINEQFF.

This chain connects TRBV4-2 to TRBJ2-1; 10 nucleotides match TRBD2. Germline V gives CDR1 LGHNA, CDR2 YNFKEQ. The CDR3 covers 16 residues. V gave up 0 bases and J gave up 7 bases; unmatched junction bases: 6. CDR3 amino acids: CASSQDSSGGRNEQFF. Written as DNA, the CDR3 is TGTGCCAGCAGCCAAGATTCTAGCGGGGGTCGTAATGAGCAGTTCTTC.

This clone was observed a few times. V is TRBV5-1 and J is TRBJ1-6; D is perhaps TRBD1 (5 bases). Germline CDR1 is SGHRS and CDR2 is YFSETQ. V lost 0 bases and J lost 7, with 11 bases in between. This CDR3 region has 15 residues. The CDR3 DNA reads TGCGCCAGCAGCTTGGCCAGCGGGGCCAATTCACCCCTCCACTTT. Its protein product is CASSLASGANSPLHF.

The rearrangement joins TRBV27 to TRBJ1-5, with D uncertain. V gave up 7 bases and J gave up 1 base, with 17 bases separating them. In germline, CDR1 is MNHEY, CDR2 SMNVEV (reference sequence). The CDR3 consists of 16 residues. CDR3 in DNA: TGTGCCAGCACCCAATTTGCTGGGATCAGCAATCAGCCCCAGCATTTT. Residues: CASTQFAGISNQPQHF.

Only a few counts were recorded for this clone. In nucleotides, the CDR3 is TGCGCCAGCAGCTTAGACCGGGACAGGAACTTGTATGGCTACACCTTC. Its protein product is CASSLDRDRNLYGYTF. This rearrangement joins TRBV5-1 to TRBJ1-2; TRBD1 aligns across 8 bases. This CDR3 has 16 amino acids. CDR1 is SGHRS, CDR2 YFSETQ, per germline. V lost 2 bases to trimming and J lost 5 bases; unmatched junction nucleotides: 11. Filled out from reference TRBV5-1 and TRBJ1-2, the complete variable domain reads KAGVTQTPRYLIKTRGQQVTLSCSPISGHRSVSWYQQTPGQGLQFLFEYFSETQRNKGNFPGRFSGRQFSNSRSEMNVSTLELGDSALYLCASSLDRDRNLYGYTFGSGTRLTVV.

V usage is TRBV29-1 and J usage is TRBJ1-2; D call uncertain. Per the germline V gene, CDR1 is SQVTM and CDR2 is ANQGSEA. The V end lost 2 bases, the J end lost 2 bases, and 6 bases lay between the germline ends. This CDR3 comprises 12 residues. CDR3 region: CSVEKLNYGYTF. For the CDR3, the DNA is TGCAGCGTTGAAAAGTTGAACTATGGCTACACCTTC. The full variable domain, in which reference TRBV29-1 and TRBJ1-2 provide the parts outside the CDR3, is SAVISQKPSRDICQRGTSLTIQCQVDSQVTMMFWYRQQPGQSLTLIATANQGSEATYESGFVIDKFPISRPNLTFSTLTVSNMSPEDSSIYLCSVEKLNYGYTFGSGTRLTVV.

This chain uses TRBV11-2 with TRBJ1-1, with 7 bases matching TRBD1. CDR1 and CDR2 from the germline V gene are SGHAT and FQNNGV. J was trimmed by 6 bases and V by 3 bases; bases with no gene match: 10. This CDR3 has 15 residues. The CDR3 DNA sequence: TGTGCCAGCAGCTTGTGGGACAGATCATCAGCTGAAGCTTTCTTT. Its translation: CASSLWDRSSAEAFF. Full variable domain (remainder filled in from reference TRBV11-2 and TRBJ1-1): EAGVAQSPRYKIIEKRQSVAFWCNPISGHATLYWYQQILGQGPKLLIQFQNNGVVDDSQLPKDRFSAERLKGVDSTLKIQPAKLEDSAVYLCASSLWDRSSAEAFFGQGTRLTVV.

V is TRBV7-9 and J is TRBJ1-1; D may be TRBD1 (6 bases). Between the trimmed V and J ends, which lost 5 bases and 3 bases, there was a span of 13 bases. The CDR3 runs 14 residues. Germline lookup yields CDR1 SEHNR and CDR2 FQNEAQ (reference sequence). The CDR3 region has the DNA TGTGCCAGCAGCCTCGGACAGACGGACACTGAAGCTTTCTTT. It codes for CASSLGQTDTEAFF.

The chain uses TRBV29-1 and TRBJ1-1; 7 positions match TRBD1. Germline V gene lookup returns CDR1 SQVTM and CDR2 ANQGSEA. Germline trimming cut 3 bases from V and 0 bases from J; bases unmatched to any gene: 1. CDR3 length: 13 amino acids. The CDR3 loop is CSVETGLNTEAFF. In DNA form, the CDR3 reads TGCAGCGTTGAGACAGGGTTGAACACTGAAGCTTTCTTT.

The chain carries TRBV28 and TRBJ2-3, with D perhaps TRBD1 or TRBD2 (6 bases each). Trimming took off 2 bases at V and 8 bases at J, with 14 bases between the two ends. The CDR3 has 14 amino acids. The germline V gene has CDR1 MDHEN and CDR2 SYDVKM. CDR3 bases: TGTGCCAGCAGTTTAAGGGGGGCATCGGGTACGCAGTATTTT. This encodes CASSLRGASGTQYF.

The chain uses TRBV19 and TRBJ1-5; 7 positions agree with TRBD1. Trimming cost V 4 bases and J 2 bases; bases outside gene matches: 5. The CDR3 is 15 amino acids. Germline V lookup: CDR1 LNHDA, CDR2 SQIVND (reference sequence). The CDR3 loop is CASSSETGRNQPQHF. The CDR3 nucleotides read TGTGCCAGTAGTAGTGAGACAGGGCGCAATCAGCCCCAGCATTTT.

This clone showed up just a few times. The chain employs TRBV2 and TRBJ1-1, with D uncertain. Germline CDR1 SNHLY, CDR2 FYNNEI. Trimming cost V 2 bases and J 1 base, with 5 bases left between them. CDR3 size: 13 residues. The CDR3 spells CASSERANTEAFF. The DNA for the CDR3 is TGTGCCAGCAGTGAAAGGGCGAACACTGAAGCTTTCTTT.

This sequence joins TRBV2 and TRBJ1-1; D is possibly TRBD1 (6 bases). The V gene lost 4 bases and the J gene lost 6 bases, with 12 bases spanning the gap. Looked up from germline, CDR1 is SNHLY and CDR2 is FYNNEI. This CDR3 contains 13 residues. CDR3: CASSGEGGAEAFF. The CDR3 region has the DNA TGTGCCAGCAGTGGCGAAGGGGGGGCTGAAGCTTTCTTT. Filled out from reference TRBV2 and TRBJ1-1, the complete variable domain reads EPEVTQTPSHQVTQMGQEVILRCVPISNHLYFYWYRQILGQKVEFLVSFYNNEISEKSEIFDDQFSVERPDGSNFTLKIRSTKLEDSAMYFCASSGEGGAEAFFGQGTRLTVV.

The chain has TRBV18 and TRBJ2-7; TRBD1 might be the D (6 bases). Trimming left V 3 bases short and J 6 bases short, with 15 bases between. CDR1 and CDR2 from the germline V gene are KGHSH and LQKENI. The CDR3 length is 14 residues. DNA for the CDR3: TGTGCCAGCTCACCTGTCCCGCAGGGGTCCGAGCAGTACTTC. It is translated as CASSPVPQGSEQYF.

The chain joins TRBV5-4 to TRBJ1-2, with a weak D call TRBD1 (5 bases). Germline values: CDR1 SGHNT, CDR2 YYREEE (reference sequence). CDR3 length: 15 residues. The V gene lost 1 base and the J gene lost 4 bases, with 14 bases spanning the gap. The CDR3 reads CASSLSGSEVYGYTF. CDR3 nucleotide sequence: TGTGCCAGCAGCTTGTCAGGGTCGGAGGTCTATGGCTACACCTTC. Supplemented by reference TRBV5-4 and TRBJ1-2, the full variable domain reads ETGVTQSPTHLIKTRGQQVTLRCSSQSGHNTVSWYQQALGQGPQFIFQYYREEENGRGNFPPRFSGLQFPNYSSELNVNALELDDSALYLCASSLSGSEVYGYTFGSGTRLTVV.

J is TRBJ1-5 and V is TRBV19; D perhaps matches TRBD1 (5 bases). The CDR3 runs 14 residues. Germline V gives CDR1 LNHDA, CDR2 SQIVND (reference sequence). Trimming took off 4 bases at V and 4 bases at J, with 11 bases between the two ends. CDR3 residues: CASSNNRFNQPQHF. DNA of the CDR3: TGTGCCAGTAGTAACAACAGGTTTAATCAGCCCCAGCATTTT.